These 7 T cell receptor beta chains share one sample of origin, sequenced in a study of blood T cell repertoires in COVID-19. The data were produced by immunoSEQ multiplex PCR, yet TCRdb's version contains in-frame clones alone and is incomplete. The sample records about 200,000 clones, 80% being singletons. Input material: peripheral blood. The receptors derive from a woman aged 70-85 years with acute or convalescent COVID-19.

This chain uses TRBV5-1 with TRBJ2-3; 8 bases are shared with TRBD1. This CDR3 comprises 14 residues. Germline assignment: CDR1 SGHRS and CDR2 YFSETQ. Trimming cost V 2 bases and J 2 bases; bases outside gene matches: 1. CDR3 DNA sequence: TGCGCCAGCAGCTTCCAGGGGGCCACAGATACGCAGTATTTT. Translating gives CASSFQGATDTQYF.

The chain joins TRBV2 to TRBJ2-7; 9 positions agree with TRBD1. Germline V gene lookup returns CDR1 SNHLY and CDR2 FYNNEI. The CDR3 sequence is 13 residues long. V was clipped by 8 bases and J by 5 bases; unmatched bases: 7. CDR3 region: CASGGQGPHEQYF. CDR3 in DNA: TGTGCCAGCGGGGGACAGGGACCGCACGAGCAGTACTTC. Based on the CDR3 plus reference TRBV2 and TRBJ2-7, the full variable domain is EPEVTQTPSHQVTQMGQEVILRCVPISNHLYFYWYRQILGQKVEFLVSFYNNEISEKSEIFDDQFSVERPDGSNFTLKIRSTKLEDSAMYFCASGGQGPHEQYFGPGTRLTVT.

The chain links TRBV3-1 (or the pseudogene TRBV3-2) to TRBJ1-6; D remains unclear. The length of the CDR3 is 12 residues. CDR1 LGHDT and CDR2 YNNKEL come from the germline V gene (reference sequence). The V end lost 8 bases, the J end lost 8 bases, and 10 bases lay between the germline ends. The CDR3 bases are TGTGCCAGCGGGCCAGAAGATTCACCCCTCCACTTT. Its translation is CASGPEDSPLHF.

J is TRBJ2-7 and V is TRBV19, with a weak D call TRBD1 (5 bases). Germline-derived CDR1 and CDR2 are LNHDA and SQIVND (reference sequence). This CDR3 has 13 amino acids. Trimming left V 8 bases short and J 1 base short, with 12 bases between. CDR3 in DNA: TGTGCCAGTCAACGTGACAGATCCTACGAGCAGTACTTC. This encodes CASQRDRSYEQYF.

This chain uses TRBV5-4 with TRBJ2-1, with TRBD1 identical over 9 bases. Per the germline V gene, CDR1 is SGHNT and CDR2 is YYREEE (reference sequence). Germline trimming cut 2 bases from V and 9 bases from J; bases unmatched to any gene: 9. The length of the CDR3 is 15 residues. The CDR3 protein is CASSFNRGRRGEQFF. As DNA, the CDR3 is TGTGCCAGCAGCTTCAACAGGGGGCGACGGGGTGAGCAGTTCTTC.

This chain connects TRBV29-1 to TRBJ1-1; D unclear. The length of the CDR3 is 11 residues. The V gene lost 7 bases and the J gene lost 5 bases, with 11 bases spanning the gap. Germline CDR1 is SQVTM and CDR2 is ANQGSEA. Here the CDR3 reads CSDNPGTEAFF. In DNA form, the CDR3 reads TGCAGCGATAACCCGGGGACTGAAGCTTTCTTT.

V gene TRBV5-1 combines with J gene TRBJ2-7; 7 bases line up with TRBD2. The CDR3 has 13 residues. Trimming took 2 bases from V and 8 from J; bases not matched to a gene: 7. CDR1 SGHRS and CDR2 YFSETQ come from the germline V gene. The CDR3 here is CASSFYREAQQYF. Here the CDR3 DNA reads TGCGCCAGCAGCTTTTACCGGGAGGCCCAGCAGTACTTC.